The clone carrying this T cell receptor (beta chain) has a handful of counts. The antigen remains unidentified. CDR3 size: 13 residues. Trimming took 7 bases from V and 4 from J, leaving 11 bases between them. CDR1 and CDR2 (germline): SNHLY, FYNNEI. The entry originates in a study of cytomegalovirus exposure and HLA in healthy donors. Study-level results: Rarity marked most TCR sequences, yet some public TCRs occurred in many donors. Sequencing likely caused a cluster of highly shared sequence variants. Reportedly, cytomegalovirus status was diagnosed with high sensitivity and specificity.

The PCR was carried out with 60 Vbeta primers and 13 Jbeta primers. TCRdb's table, derived via immunoSEQ multiplex PCR, lists solely in-frame clones and lacks some. The sample carries approximately 170,000 clones, about 85% recorded once. This chain joins TRBV2 and TRBJ1-5; D might be TRBD1 (6 bases). This TCR was sampled from a man aged 30-40 years in good health and CMV-seropositive. Sequenced material: PBMCs. CDR3 in DNA: TGTGCCAGCAATAATCAGGGGAATCAGCCCCAGCATTTT. Translated, it gives CASNNQGNQPQHF.